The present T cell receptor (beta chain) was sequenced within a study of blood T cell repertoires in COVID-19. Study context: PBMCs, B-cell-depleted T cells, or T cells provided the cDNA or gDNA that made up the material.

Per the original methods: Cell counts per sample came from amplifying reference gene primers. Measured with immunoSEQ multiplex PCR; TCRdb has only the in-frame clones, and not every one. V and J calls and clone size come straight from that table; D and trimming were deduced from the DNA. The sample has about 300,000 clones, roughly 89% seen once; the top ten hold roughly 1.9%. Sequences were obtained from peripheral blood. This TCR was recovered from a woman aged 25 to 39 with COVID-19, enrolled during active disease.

The CDR3 DNA reads TGCGCCAGCAGTGCCACTGGCTCTGGGGCCAACGTCCTGACTTTC. Its translation is CASSATGSGANVLTF. The chain carries TRBV10-1 and TRBJ2-6, with D uncertain. V was trimmed by 4 bases and J by 0 bases, leaving 7 bases between them. The CDR3 sequence is 15 residues long. Germline V gene lookup returns CDR1 WNHNN and CDR2 SYGVQD (reference sequence).